This T cell receptor beta chain was retrieved from a study of T cell responses to AZD1222 COVID-19 vaccine (dated by TCRdb to about 2021). For the wider study: AZD1222 recipients given second doses at about 4 weeks or at about 12 weeks were pooled, since spike-specific TCR depth and breadth were not found to differ between the two schedules. A total of approximately 230 trial participants underwent TCR sequencing, of whom 207 received two doses of AZD1222 and about 26 received two doses of the MenACWY control vaccine. Enrollment into the trials was organized by age into subgroups of 18-55, 56-69 and 70-plus years, and those subgroups contained roughly 150, 30 and 60 TCR-sequenced participants, respectively.

Germline trimming: 0 bases from V, 0 bases from J; junction bases outside gene matches: 12. The CDR3 sequence holds 21 residues, the cysteine and phenylalanine included. Only the CDR3 part of the read is kept: 63 bases, read in frame from the first base. The germline V gene sets CDR1 to MGHRA and CDR2 to YSYEKL. Here is what the overall study found, with its caveats: Conclusions about previously exposed vaccinees are limited, since just six or seven AZD1222 recipients were seropositive for SARS-CoV-2 at baseline. Because no day 14 peak-response samples were available, repertoires were characterized only after the peak T cell response. Reportedly, almost half of the unique spike-specific TCRs recognized epitopes lying outside the regions that are mutated in the B.1.351 and B.1.1.7 variants. The 56-69-year group was small, and its depth increase did not reach significance, likely because of low power. Participants were mostly white British, with more females than males. The authors suggested clonal diversity may have been underestimated. Vaccine-associated CD4 TCRs spanned the whole spike protein, with dominant responses in regions 160-218 and 743-854. A significant rise in spike-specific TCR breadth and depth was observed after two AZD1222 doses relative to day 0 and relative to MenACWY recipients.

The CDR3 regions of human TCRbeta chains were analyzed by immunosequencing. The paper's processing steps were these. TCRs in the repertoires were compared against a reference library of SARS-CoV-2-specific TCRs that had been generated with the MIRA antigen-specificity platform. Breadth was defined as the fraction of unique TCRs that were SARS-CoV-2-associated. Depth was defined as the fraction of total T cells that were SARS-CoV-2-associated. Each spike-specific TCR was assigned to its reactive spike region and to a CD4 or CD8 class using the MIRA data. Log10-transformed breadth and depth values were compared by one-way ANOVA with Sidak's multiple comparisons tests. TCRdb took over this immuneACCESS table, retaining in-frame rearrangements with V and J assigned. Such tables are incomplete; in checked studies, under half of the missing clones stem from an unresolved V gene, and the remainder is unexplained. That table furnishes V, J and clone size, whereas the DNA furnished D and trimming. This sample is represented by around 91,000 clones; 70% to 90% of them were singletons. The top ten clonotypes cover 19% of the sample.

According to the study, the label for this sample's time point signals: baseline before first vaccination. The vaccinee samples were drawn from two UK trials, COV001 and COV002, one of which was a single-blind randomized controlled phase 2/3 trial testing AZD1222 (ChAdOx1 nCoV-19) in healthy adults. Trial participant PBMC samples were collected at day 0 and day 28 after the second dose for TCRbeta chain sequencing. Worth noting for this clone: Its antigen remains unidentified. Nothing much larger sits one base from this clone, and base qualities are not available.

This TCR derives from an adult in good health. The sequence joins TRBV4-1 to TRBJ1-5, with TRBD1 matching 12 junction bases. The source material was peripheral blood, sampled on day 0 of AZD1222 vaccination. CDR3 sequence: CASSQEGPRDRGPYSNQPQHF. In nucleotide form, the sequence is TGCGCCAGCAGCCAAGAAGGTCCCCGGGACAGGGGGCCATATAGCAATCAGCCCCAGCATTTT.